Reported below is one T cell receptor beta chain. This record belongs to a study of blood T cells in healthy people across ages. Across the whole study: Template-switching capture recovered about one barcoded beta molecule per two T cells.

A J-beta primer mix and a sample-barcoded 5' primer were used in a second PCR of about 6 to 12 cycles. MiXCR was run by TCRdb on the 5' RACE reads, yielding one entry per CDR3 protein. The sample includes 1.5 million to 2 million distinct CDR3 sequences, 28% of them seen just once. Germline CDR1 MNHEY, CDR2 SVGAGI. The CDR3 covers 13 residues. V lost 0 bases and J 6 bases, leaving 8 bases between the germline ends. The sample taken for sequencing was blood. The TCR sequence derives from a woman under 40 in good health. The chain links TRBV6-5 to TRBJ1-2; D is unresolved. The CDR3 region is CASSYSRLDGYTF. CDR3 DNA sequence: TGTGCCAGCAGTTACTCCAGACTCGATGGCTACACCTTC.